These 29 T cell receptor beta chains were sequenced from one sample in a study of T-cell memory formation after mild COVID-19. MiXCR, applied by TCRdb to the 5' RACE reads, yields one record per CDR3 protein. The repertoire holds roughly 370,000 distinct CDR3 sequences, with about a sixth as singletons. The material sequenced was PBMCs or a T cell subset sorted from them (not recorded which). The origin of the receptors is a man aged 18 to 29 who had mild COVID-19 (a few samples of this study predate the infection). Cell type and time point are not known.

V gene TRBV2 combines with J gene TRBJ2-7; no clear D. The CDR3 totals 12 residues. CDR1 and CDR2 (germline): SNHLY, FYNNEI. V was pared by 3 bases and J by 1 base, with 4 bases between. The CDR3 DNA sequence: TGTGCCAGCAGTGAGGAATCCTACGAGCAGTACTTC. Its translation: CASSEESYEQYF.

In nucleotides, the CDR3 is TGTGCCAGCTGGGACAAGAACACCGGGGAGCTGTTTTTT. It is translated as CASWDKNTGELFF. The genes are TRBV6-5 and TRBJ2-2; a possible D gene is TRBD1 (6 bases). Trimming stripped 8 bases from V and 1 base from J, with 8 bases between. Germline CDR1 reads MNHEY; CDR2 reads SVGAGI. The CDR3 consists of 13 residues.

This clonotype was counted many times. The DNA for the CDR3 is TGTGCCAGCAGTGGCTTAAACACTGAAGCTTTCTTT. Encoded protein: CASSGLNTEAFF. The J gene is TRBJ1-1, the V gene TRBV6-5; D gene uncertain. Trimming stripped 5 bases from V and 2 bases from J, with 6 bases between. The CDR3 consists of 12 residues. Germline values: CDR1 MNHEY, CDR2 SVGAGI.

This clonotype has a count of ten or more. The V gene is TRBV12-3 or TRBV12-4, the J gene TRBJ2-3, with unresolved D. With 5 bases removed from V and 4 bases from J, the gap between germline ends came to 13 bases. The CDR3 is 14 residues long. CDR3 residues: CASSPQVGSDTQYF. In DNA form, the CDR3 reads TGTGCCAGCAGTCCGCAAGTTGGGTCAGATACGCAGTATTTT.

This clonotype has just a few counts. The rearrangement links TRBV5-4 to TRBJ1-1, with D perhaps TRBD1 (6 bases). The CDR3 sequence is 15 residues long. Trimming shortened V by 1 base and J by 3 bases, and 13 bases separated the two germline ends. Germline CDR1 SGHNT, CDR2 YYREEE (reference sequence). DNA for the CDR3: TGTGCCAGCAGCTTGAAGGGGGTAGGTGACACTGAAGCTTTCTTT. This codes for CASSLKGVGDTEAFF.

A few counts support this clonotype. The chain joins TRBV7-8 to TRBJ1-1; 12 nucleotides align to TRBD1. From germline, CDR1 is SGHVS and CDR2 FQNEAQ. Trimming cost V 4 bases and J 2 bases; bases outside gene matches: 8. There are 17 residues in the CDR3. This CDR3 reads CASSSRQGQGANTEAFF. The CDR3 DNA sequence: TGTGCCAGCAGCTCAAGGCAGGGACAGGGGGCTAACACTGAAGCTTTCTTT. Drawing the rest from reference TRBV7-8 and TRBJ1-1, the complete variable domain is GAGVSQSPRYKVAKRGQDVALRCDPISGHVSLFWYQQALGQGPEFLTYFQNEAQLDKSGLPSDRFFAERPEGSVSTLKIQRTQQEDSAVYLCASSSRQGQGANTEAFFGQGTRLTVV.

V gene TRBV20-1 combines with J gene TRBJ2-1; tentatively, D is TRBD2 (8 bases). Trimming removed 3 bases from V and 9 bases from J, with 21 bases in between. Germline-derived CDR1 and CDR2 are DFQATT and SNEGSKA (reference sequence). CDR3 length: 15 amino acids. CDR3 sequence: CSASAGGQPFSEQFF. CDR3 in DNA: TGCAGTGCTAGTGCGGGGGGACAGCCGTTTAGTGAGCAGTTCTTC.

This clonotype showed up just once. The chain recombines TRBV14 with TRBJ2-5, with 11 bases lining up with TRBD2. Trimming took 4 bases from V and 3 from J; bases not matched to a gene: 7. The length of the CDR3 is 16 residues. The germline gives CDR1 SGHDN, CDR2 FVKESK. The CDR3 loop reads CASSLLDSGGEETQYF. CDR3 sequence (DNA): TGTGCCAGCAGCCTGCTGGATAGCGGGGGGGAAGAGACCCAGTACTTC.

This clonotype was seen only a few times. This chain uses TRBV7-9 with TRBJ2-1; 11 bases fit TRBD1. J gave up 10 bases and V 5 bases, and 10 bases lay outside the gene matches. This CDR3 is built from 15 residues. From germline, CDR1 is SEHNR and CDR2 FQNEAQ (reference sequence). The CDR3 nucleotides read TGTGCCAGCAGCCCCGGGACAGGGGGGTCCGAGGAGCAGTTCTTC. This codes for CASSPGTGGSEEQFF. The variable domain in full, completed from reference TRBV7-9 and TRBJ2-1, reads DTGVSQNPRHKITKRGQNVTFRCDPISEHNRLYWYRQTLGQGPEFLTYFQNEAQLEKSRLLSDRFSAERPKGSFSTLEIQRTEQGDSAMYLCASSPGTGGSEEQFFGPGTRLTVL.

The table lists this clonotype with a few counts. This chain links TRBV11-1 with TRBJ2-2; the match to TRBD2 covers 12 bases. The germline V gene encodes CDR1 SGHAT and CDR2 FQDESV (reference sequence). V was clipped by 6 bases and J by 5 bases; unmatched bases: 4. The CDR3 contains 15 residues. The CDR3: CASRWTSGETGELFF. Written as DNA, the CDR3 is TGTGCCAGCAGGTGGACTAGCGGGGAGACCGGGGAGCTGTTTTTT.

This clonotype occurred a few times. The gene calls are TRBV20-1 and TRBJ1-2; D is unclear. CDR1 is DFQATT, CDR2 SNEGSKA, per germline (reference sequence). This CDR3 contains 15 residues. V was trimmed by 0 bases and J by 4 bases, leaving 15 bases between them. The CDR3 coding sequence is TGCAGTGCTAGAGATCCGGGCACCATGGGCTATGGCTACACCTTC. This gives the protein CSARDPGTMGYGYTF.

This clonotype was counted many times. The rearrangement links TRBV7-2 to TRBJ1-4; D unclear. Per the germline V gene, CDR1 is SGHTA and CDR2 is FQGNSA. This CDR3 region has 14 residues. Trimming left V 2 bases short and J 7 bases short, with 11 bases between. CDR3 in DNA: TGTGCCAGCAGCTTATCGAATTCTGGTGAAAAACTGTTTTTT. Translated: CASSLSNSGEKLFF.

The rearrangement joins TRBV20-1 to TRBJ2-5; D may correspond to TRBD1 or TRBD2 (6 bases each). This CDR3 comprises 17 residues. Deletions cut 0 bases from V and 4 bases from J, with 21 bases between. Looked up from germline, CDR1 is DFQATT and CDR2 is SNEGSKA (reference sequence). Written as DNA, the CDR3 is TGCAGTGCTAGAGATGAGGGCGAGGGGGGATGGGTAGAGACCCAGTACTTC. It is translated as CSARDEGEGGWVETQYF.

This chain uses TRBV6-5 with TRBJ2-5; D remains unclear. CDR1 and CDR2 from the germline V gene are MNHEY and SVGAGI. The CDR3 is 15 residues long. Trimming left V 0 bases short and J 5 bases short, with 13 bases between. CDR3 amino acids: CASSYSHYLAETQYF. The CDR3 coding sequence is TGTGCCAGCAGTTACTCGCACTACCTCGCGGAGACCCAGTACTTC.

This clonotype was seen a handful of times. V and J are TRBV6-2 or TRBV6-3 and TRBJ2-3, with a tentative D call TRBD2 (5 bases). V was trimmed by 6 bases and J by 0 bases, leaving 13 bases between them. The CDR3 is 15 amino acids. The germline CDR1 and CDR2 sequences are MNHEY and SVGEGT. CDR3 amino acids: CASSRSGSSTDTQYF. CDR3 DNA: TGTGCCAGCAGCCGCAGCGGTTCTAGCACAGATACGCAGTATTTT.

The table lists this clonotype with a few counts. The J gene is TRBJ2-4, the V gene TRBV12-3 or TRBV12-4; D might be TRBD2 (6 bases). This CDR3 has 15 residues. With 5 bases removed from V and 0 bases from J, the gap between germline ends came to 11 bases. As DNA, the CDR3 is TGTGCCAGCAGTACCGGCGGGGTAGCCAAAAACATTCAGTACTTC. Residues: CASSTGGVAKNIQYF.

The chain couples TRBV5-5 to TRBJ2-7; D uncertain. Trimming stripped 1 base from V and 3 bases from J, with 8 bases between. CDR3 size: 13 residues. Germline CDR1 reads SGHKS; CDR2 reads YYEKEE (reference sequence). CDR3 sequence: CASSLPEFYEQYV. The CDR3 DNA follows: TGTGCCAGCAGCTTGCCAGAATTCTACGAGCAGTACGTC.

Only a few counts were recorded for this clonotype. CDR3 region: CASSLGGLLGNEQFF. Written as DNA, the CDR3 is TGCGCCAGCAGCTTGGGGGGGCTCCTCGGGAATGAGCAGTTCTTC. This sequence joins TRBV5-1 and TRBJ2-1; tentative D call: TRBD1 (6 bases). Trimming pared 0 bases from V and 7 bases from J, leaving 14 bases between. The CDR3 length is 15 residues. Germline values: CDR1 SGHRS, CDR2 YFSETQ.

This clonotype was seen a handful of times. The CDR3 coding sequence is TGCGCCAGCAGCTTTCCAGGGCCCGGGGAGCTGTTTTTT. This translates into CASSFPGPGELFF. This chain uses TRBV5-1 with TRBJ2-2, with D possibly matching TRBD1 (5 bases). The CDR3 runs 13 residues. Per germline, CDR1 SGHRS and CDR2 YFSETQ. Trimming pared 2 bases from V and 6 bases from J, leaving 8 bases between.

The V call is TRBV5-1, the J call TRBJ1-3; TRBD1 matches 7 bases. Losses at the gene ends were 1 base for V and 6 bases for J; bases not matched to a gene: 10. This CDR3 has 16 amino acids. The germline gives CDR1 SGHRS, CDR2 YFSETQ. The DNA for the CDR3 is TGCGCCAGCAGCTTGACGCCTACCGGGACAGTAAACACCATATATTTT. Translation gives CASSLTPTGTVNTIYF.

This clonotype was seen at least ten times. The chain joins TRBV20-1 to TRBJ2-3, with 8 positions matching TRBD2. J lost 2 bases, V lost 5 bases, and 12 bases had no gene match. Per the germline V gene, CDR1 is DFQATT and CDR2 is SNEGSKA (reference sequence). The CDR3 consists of 16 residues. Written as DNA, the CDR3 is TGCAGTGCTTACTGGGAGCGGGGGACGATCACAGATACGCAGTATTTT. It specifies CSAYWERGTITDTQYF.

This clonotype was detected a few times. In DNA form, the CDR3 reads TGTGCCAGCAGCGGGTTGGGGCCCGCAGATACGCAGTATTTT. This encodes CASSGLGPADTQYF. The chain joins TRBV12-3 or TRBV12-4 to TRBJ2-3; tentative D call: TRBD1 (5 bases). V lost 6 bases, J lost 4 bases, and 14 bases lay in between. The CDR3 runs 14 residues.

The sample holds a few counts of this clonotype. The chain joins TRBV24-1 to TRBJ2-1, with 8 bases lining up with TRBD2. J was trimmed by 8 bases and V by 4 bases; bases with no gene match: 9. CDR1 KGHDR and CDR2 SFDVKD come from the germline V gene. This CDR3 spans 15 amino acids. This chain's CDR3 is CATSETSGTRDEQFF. The CDR3 nucleotides are TGTGCCACCAGTGAAACTTCCGGGACTAGGGATGAGCAGTTCTTC.

The table lists this clonotype with a few counts. The DNA for the CDR3 is TGCGCCAGCAGTGAACAGGGGGCTGGTGAAAAACTGTTTTTT. Encoded protein: CASSEQGAGEKLFF. The chain is built from TRBV5-1 and TRBJ1-4; 9 bases match TRBD1. After removal of 5 bases from V and 7 bases from J, the junction contained 6 bases not matched to a gene. This CDR3 is built from 14 residues. From germline, CDR1 is SGHRS and CDR2 YFSETQ.

This clonotype has just a few counts. The chain uses TRBV4-1 and TRBJ2-3; 7 bases are shared with TRBD1. With V trimmed by 2 bases and J by 6 bases, 5 bases remained unmatched. CDR3 size: 14 residues. Germline CDR1 MGHRA, CDR2 YSYEKL. Here the CDR3 reads CASSQTTGVDTQYF. DNA for the CDR3: TGCGCCAGCAGCCAAACCACAGGGGTGGATACGCAGTATTTT.

This rearrangement joins TRBV24-1 to TRBJ2-1; D ambiguous. Germline V gene data show CDR1 as KGHDR and CDR2 as SFDVKD. Trimming took off 7 bases at V and 6 bases at J, with 9 bases between the two ends. CDR3 length: 12 amino acids. The CDR3 here is CATRGQFNEQFF. The DNA for the CDR3 is TGTGCCACCAGGGGCCAATTCAATGAGCAGTTCTTC.

This sequence joins TRBV6-1 and TRBJ2-2; D may match TRBD1 or TRBD2 (6 bases each). There are 15 residues in the CDR3. Trimming left V 4 bases short and J 4 bases short, with 13 bases between. Germline CDR1 reads MNHNS; CDR2 reads SASEGT. CDR3 bases: TGTGCCAGCAGTGTGATCGGGGGCATCACCGGGGAGCTGTTTTTT. This sequence encodes CASSVIGGITGELFF.

This clonotype occurred a few times. This sequence joins TRBV5-1 and TRBJ2-1; 12 bases are a match to TRBD1. The CDR3 is made up of 15 amino acids. V lost 2 bases and J lost 8; bases outside the gene matches: 5. CDR1 and CDR2 (germline): SGHRS, YFSETQ. CDR3 residues: CASSFPGQGADEQFF. Here the CDR3 DNA reads TGCGCCAGCAGCTTTCCGGGACAGGGGGCGGATGAGCAGTTCTTC.

V gene TRBV6-5 combines with J gene TRBJ2-6; 8 bases line up with TRBD2. Per germline, CDR1 MNHEY and CDR2 SVGAGI. The CDR3 is 17 amino acids. With 6 bases clipped from V and 2 bases from J, the junction kept 9 bases outside the gene matches. The CDR3 here is CASSPRGGLPGANVLTF. The CDR3 DNA reads TGTGCCAGCAGCCCTCGGGGGGGCCTACCTGGGGCCAACGTCCTGACTTTC.